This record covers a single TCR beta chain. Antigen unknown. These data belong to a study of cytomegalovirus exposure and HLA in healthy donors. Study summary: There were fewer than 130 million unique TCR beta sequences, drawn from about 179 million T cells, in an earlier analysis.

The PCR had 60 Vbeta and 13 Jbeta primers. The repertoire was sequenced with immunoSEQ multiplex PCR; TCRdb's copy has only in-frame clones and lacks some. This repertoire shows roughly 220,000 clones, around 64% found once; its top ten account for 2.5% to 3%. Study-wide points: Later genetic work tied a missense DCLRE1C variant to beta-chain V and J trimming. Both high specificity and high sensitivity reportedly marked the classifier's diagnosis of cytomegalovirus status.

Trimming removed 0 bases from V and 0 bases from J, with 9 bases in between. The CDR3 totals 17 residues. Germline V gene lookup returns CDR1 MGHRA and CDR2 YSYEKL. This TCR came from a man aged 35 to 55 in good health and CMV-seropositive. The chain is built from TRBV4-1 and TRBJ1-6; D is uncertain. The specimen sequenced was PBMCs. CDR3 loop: CASSQEYGSSYNSPLHF. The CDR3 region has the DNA TGCGCCAGCAGCCAAGAATATGGCAGCTCCTATAATTCACCCCTCCACTTT.